This T cell receptor beta chain was identified in a study of blood T cell repertoires in COVID-19. On the study more broadly: COVID-19 samples, acute and convalescent, were from the United States, Italy and Spain. Sources were T cells, B-cell-depleted T cells, or PBMCs; the material itself was cDNA or gDNA.

Original handling: It was from reference gene primer amplification that nucleated cell counts were estimated. Repertoires were generated with immunoSEQ multiplex PCR, while TCRdb's copy carries only in-frame clones and drops some. V and J calls and clone size come straight from that table; D and trimming were deduced from the DNA. The repertoire holds 90,000 to 120,000 clones, with around 90% as singletons. The germline V gene encodes CDR1 SEHNR and CDR2 FQNEAQ (reference sequence). The CDR3 loop spans 15 amino acids. The J segment lost 2 bases and the V segment lost 5 bases, leaving 3 bases of the junction unmatched.

The V call is TRBV7-9, the J call TRBJ2-6, with TRBD1 identical over 7 bases. The TCR originated in a human donor in a cohort sampled during active COVID-19. Sequencing was carried out using peripheral blood. The chain's CDR3 is CASSPTGAGANVLTF. As DNA, the CDR3 is TGTGCCAGCAGCCCTACAGGGGCTGGGGCCAACGTCCTGACTTTC.